Detailed here is one T cell receptor beta chain. Its antigen remains unidentified. Qualities for individual bases were not recorded, and no much larger clone is one base off. The cysteine opens and the phenylalanine closes a CDR3 of 13 amino acids. Only the CDR3 region is kept as DNA, spanning 39 bases read in frame from base 1. From a lookup of the germline V gene (reference sequence), CDR1 and CDR2 are DFQATT and SNEGSKA. V loses 6 bases of germline sequence and J loses 0 bases, and the interval between the two ends is 9 bases. The TCR beta CDR3 regions were amplified from RNA transcripts. For the first round of RT-PCR on the TCR CDR3, the HTBI primer set was used together with the Qiagen OneStep RT-PCR kit. The libraries were constructed in a second round of multiplex PCR and then size-selected and purified. Paired-end sequencing of the libraries was performed with 100 bp reads on an Illumina HiSeq2000. The paper's processing steps were these. Raw data were processed with SOAPnuke, discarding reads with adapters, uncalled bases, mean Phred below 15, or no exact constant-primer or identifier match. High-quality paired reads were merged with COPE v1.2.5, and unique nucleotide sequences were defined as clonotypes. MiTCR v1.1 was used to align clonotypes to the IMGT TRBV, TRBD and TRBJ reference segments. The analysis was restricted to V-J combinations with a frequency above 0.0001, which together covered over 99% of the repertoires. The TCS score was defined as the ratio of F50 (clonal expansion) to E x V (chaos), calculated using BLOSUM62-based TCRdist between CDR3 peptides within each V-J. Welch's t-statistics and random forest reduced roughly 500 V-J features to 13, which were used in a naive Bayes classifier (R e1071). TCRdb's own reprocessing of the public reads used fastp at Q25 and MiXCR and kept productive beta chains. Rows are combined by CDR3 protein, so each entry shows the most common genes and DNA. None of the V and J calls come from the authors' own analysis; TCRdb made them. For this sample there are about 570,000 distinct CDR3 sequences; around 15% appear just once. More than 11% of the sample goes to the ten largest clones.

A patient counted as having stable Graves' hyperthyroidism if no progression to ophthalmopathy occurred over 18 months of follow-up. Hyperthyroidism patients were aged 18 to 65 years and newly diagnosed, with disease duration of less than 2 months. Patients with uncontrolled infections, other autoimmune diseases, pregnancy or lactation were excluded. Clinical symptoms, serum thyroxine and TRAb, thyroid ultrasound, and orbital computed tomography formed the basis for the diagnoses. Ficoll-Paque density gradient centrifugation was used to isolate PBMCs from under 11 ml of fresh peripheral blood. Total RNA was extracted with Trizol reagent, and quality was checked on an Agilent 2100 Bioanalyzer. These data originate in a study of T cells in Graves' hyperthyroidism and ophthalmopathy (dated by TCRdb to about 2019). In terms of the full investigation: Peripheral blood samples were taken at initial diagnosis, before any treatment was given. To identify distinguishing TCR V-J signatures, a discovery cohort of 100 or so patients was used, comprising 43 with Graves' ophthalmopathy and around 60 with stable Graves' hyperthyroidism. An independent validation cohort of around 19 hyperthyroidism patients and 17 patients who later progressed to ophthalmopathy tested prospective prediction of ophthalmopathy. The roughly 90 discovery patients were divided at random into training and test sets in a 7:3 ratio. The study also compared thyroid tissue and blood T-cell repertoires from more than five Graves' hyperthyroidism patients. After sampling, hyperthyroidism patients received methimazole starting at 30 mg daily, and ophthalmopathy patients received high-dose intravenous methylprednisolone. TCR Vbeta CDR3 sequencing of 135 peripheral blood samples (43 ophthalmopathy, 75 hyperthyroidism and approximately 17 progressor patients) is reported in the paper. The full study reports these points: Blood samples also contained most of the expanded thyroid clonotypes (frequency above 0.001), which suggests that blood repertoires may reflect thyroid immune responses. A 13 V-J signature model separated ophthalmopathy from stable hyperthyroidism, with 87.88% sensitivity and just under 84% specificity in cross-validation and 80%/75% in testing. Sample size was not statistically predetermined, and blinding of investigators to group allocation was not performed. In validation, the model predicted progression to ophthalmopathy with roughly 66% sensitivity and 72.22% specificity, a median of 6.5 months before onset.

The sequenced sample was blood. This sequence uses TRBV20-1 and TRBJ2-1, with the D gene uncertain. The TCR originated in a woman in her forties with Graves' hyperthyroidism. The nucleotides are TGCAGTGCCAGCTTACGCTCCTACAATGAGCAGTTCTTC. Protein translation: CSASLRSYNEQFF.